This T cell receptor beta chain was recovered during a study of cytomegalovirus exposure and HLA in healthy donors. The CDR3 is 15 amino acids. Germline CDR1 and CDR2: MNHEY and SMNVEV (reference sequence). V lost 0 bases and J lost 6; bases outside the gene matches: 8. The primer mix had 60 Vbeta and 13 Jbeta primers. TCRdb's copy holds only in-frame clones and misses some; the assay was immunoSEQ multiplex PCR. The table has over 50,000 clones, approximately 88% seen once. Of note for this clone: The antigen is not known.

Findings of the study overall: The study reported that TCR beta sequences accurately predicted HLA-A and HLA-B alleles in most subjects.

This chain joins TRBV27 and TRBJ2-7; 7 bases fit TRBD2. The sample consisted of PBMCs. This clonotype was obtained from a man under 40 in good health and CMV-seropositive. The CDR3 DNA sequence: TGTGCCAGCAGTTTATCGAAGCGGGGCCCGAGCGAGCAGTACTTC. Its translation is CASSLSKRGPSEQYF.